This T cell receptor beta chain was sequenced for a study of T cells in Graves' hyperthyroidism and ophthalmopathy. A note on this clonotype: Its target is unknown. Compared with germline, one end of the junction differs, possibly owing to a read error.

TCR beta CDR3 regions were amplified from RNA transcripts. When the TCR CDR3 underwent first-round RT-PCR, the HTBI primer set was used. One entry per CDR3 protein, called by TCRdb with MiXCR from the multiplex PCR reads. The profile covers more than 350,000 distinct CDR3 sequences, with roughly 15% appearing a single time and around 20% taken by the ten largest. Study-wide findings and caveats: Blood also carried most thyroid clonotypes expanded above 0.001.

Germline V gene data show CDR1 as SSHAT and CDR2 as FNYEAQ (reference sequence). CDR3 length: 15 amino acids. Fresh peripheral blood, 7.5 to 10 ml of it, supplied the PBMCs. The TCR sequence derives from a woman aged 55-75 years with Graves' ophthalmopathy. Sequenced: blood. The chain has TRBV7-7 and TRBJ2-2, with 9 bases matching TRBD1. CDR3 in amino acids: CASSMGQGNTGELFF. The CDR3, as DNA: TGTGCTAGCAGCATGGGACAGGGGAACACCGGGGAGCTGTTTTTT.